These 21 T cell receptor beta chains came from one sample sequenced in a study of blood T cell repertoires in COVID-19. Data came from immunoSEQ multiplex PCR; TCRdb stores just in-frame clones and leaves some out. The table has some 110,000 clones, 65% to 85% seen once. Input material: peripheral blood. The source of these receptors is a woman aged 70 to 79 with acute or convalescent COVID-19.

The J gene is TRBJ2-5, the V gene TRBV7-2; 9 nucleotides match TRBD2. The CDR3 is 16 amino acids. In germline, CDR1 is SGHTA, CDR2 FQGNSA. Trimming took 5 bases from V and 5 from J; bases not matched to a gene: 12. The CDR3 nucleotides read TGTGCCAGCAGCCCCCCAGCGGGGGGCCTAGGGGAGACCCAGTACTTC. Translation gives CASSPPAGGLGETQYF.

This clone has just a few counts. The chain has TRBV5-6 and TRBJ1-2; D gene unclear. CDR1 is SGHDT, CDR2 YYEEEE, per germline. The CDR3 extends over 12 amino acids. Trimming shortened V by 4 bases and J by 7 bases, and 11 bases separated the two germline ends. The CDR3: CASSAVEGGYTF. In DNA, the CDR3 is TGTGCCAGCAGCGCGGTGGAGGGTGGCTACACCTTC.

The rearrangement links TRBV6-6 to TRBJ2-7; 9 nucleotides align to TRBD1. Germline V gene data show CDR1 as MNHNY and CDR2 as SVGAGI (reference sequence). V lost 6 bases to trimming and J lost 2 bases; unmatched junction nucleotides: 5. The length of the CDR3 is 14 residues. This CDR3 reads CASRPGTGTYEQYV. CDR3 nucleotide sequence: TGTGCCAGCAGGCCCGGGACAGGGACCTACGAGCAGTACGTC.

V usage is TRBV4-2 and J usage is TRBJ1-1; possibly TRBD1 for D (6 bases). Trimming shortened V by 4 bases and J by 0 bases, and 12 bases separated the two germline ends. The CDR3 length is 15 residues. Germline CDR1 reads LGHNA; CDR2 reads YNFKEQ. CDR3 region: CASSRDIVMNTEAFF. Written as DNA, the CDR3 is TGTGCCAGCAGCCGGGACATAGTCATGAACACTGAAGCTTTCTTT.

The rearrangement uses TRBV25-1 and TRBJ2-1, with 9 nucleotides matching TRBD2. The CDR3 sequence is 15 residues long. J gave up 7 bases and V 2 bases, and 6 bases lay outside the gene matches. Per germline, CDR1 MGHDK and CDR2 SYGVNS. The CDR3 region is CASSERGLAGNEQFF. Written as DNA, the CDR3 is TGTGCCAGCAGTGAACGGGGACTAGCAGGAAATGAGCAGTTCTTC.

This chain links TRBV11-2 with TRBJ2-7; 7 nucleotides align to TRBD1. CDR3 length: 15 residues. CDR1 is SGHAT, CDR2 FQNNGV, per germline. The trim removed 0 bases at V and 2 bases at J, leaving 4 bases unmatched. As DNA, the CDR3 is TGTGCCAGCAGCTTAGAAAGGACAGGCCCCTACGAGCAGTACTTC. Translated, it gives CASSLERTGPYEQYF.

The rearrangement uses TRBV30 and TRBJ1-2; D remains ambiguous. This CDR3 region has 14 residues. V was cut by 0 bases and J by 4 bases, with 12 bases left in between. In germline, CDR1 is GTSNPN, CDR2 SVGIG (reference sequence). CDR3 residues: CAWSVGSGRYGYTF. The CDR3 nucleotides are TGTGCCTGGAGTGTAGGCAGCGGACGCTATGGCTACACCTTC. The full variable domain, completed using reference TRBV30 and TRBJ1-2, is SQTIHQWPATLVQPVGSPLSLECTVEGTSNPNLYWYRQAAGRGLQLLFYSVGIGQISSEVPQNLSASRPQDRQFILSSKKLLLSDSGFYLCAWSVGSGRYGYTFGSGTRLTVV.

The sample holds a few counts of this clone. The V and J genes are TRBV9 and TRBJ2-5, with 8 positions matching TRBD2. The V segment lost 0 bases and the J segment 5 bases; nucleotides outside the gene matches: 3. Germline CDR1 reads SGDLS; CDR2 reads YYNGEE. The CDR3 has 14 residues. CDR3 in amino acids: CASSVGSGGETQYF. CDR3 DNA sequence: TGTGCCAGCAGCGTAGGATCGGGGGGGGAGACCCAGTACTTC. Full variable domain (outside the CDR3, taken from reference TRBV9 and TRBJ2-5): DSGVTQTPKHLITATGQRVTLRCSPRSGDLSVYWYQQSLDQGLQFLIQYYNGEERAKGNILERFSAQQFPDLHSELNLSSLELGDSALYFCASSVGSGGETQYFGPGTRLLVL.

This clone appeared a few times. This rearrangement joins TRBV7-2 to TRBJ1-3; D is unresolved. The length of the CDR3 is 16 residues. The V gene's germline CDR1 is SGHTA and CDR2 FQGNSA. Trimming pared 5 bases from V and 4 bases from J, leaving 18 bases between. Written as DNA, the CDR3 is TGTGCCAGCAGCCTAAACCCCCAAGGAGCAGGAAACACCATATATTTT. Translated, it gives CASSLNPQGAGNTIYF.

The chain combines TRBV6-2 or TRBV6-3 with TRBJ2-2, with 10 bases matching TRBD2. The V gene end was trimmed by 5 bases and the J gene end by 6 bases; junction bases not matched to a gene: 3. The CDR3 extends over 14 amino acids. Germline V gives CDR1 MNHEY, CDR2 SVGEGT. CDR3 DNA: TGTGCCAGCAGTCAAGGGACTAGCGCCGGGGAGCTGTTTTTT. Protein sequence: CASSQGTSAGELFF.

This chain connects TRBV7-2 to TRBJ1-3; 7 bases are shared with TRBD1. Germline CDR1 and CDR2: SGHTA and FQGNSA. CDR3 length: 15 residues. J lost 4 bases, V lost 6 bases, and 9 bases had no gene match. CDR3 sequence (DNA): TGTGCCAGCAGTCGAGACAGGGCTAGCGGAAACACCATATATTTT. This gives the protein CASSRDRASGNTIYF.

The chain recombines TRBV15 with TRBJ2-2, with D unclear. Trimming removed 0 bases from V and 6 bases from J, with 5 bases in between. The CDR3 totals 13 residues. The germline V gene encodes CDR1 LNHNV and CDR2 YYDKDF (reference sequence). The CDR3 nucleotides are TGTGCCACCAGCAGAGATCGTGCCGGGGAGCTGTTTTTT. Translating gives CATSRDRAGELFF.

V is TRBV24-1 and J is TRBJ1-2; 10 bases line up with TRBD1. CDR1 is KGHDR and CDR2 is SFDVKD in the germline V gene. The J segment lost 7 bases and the V segment lost 4 bases, leaving 5 bases of the junction unmatched. The CDR3 spans 14 residues. The CDR3 spells CATSDPWTGGGYTF. For the CDR3, the DNA is TGTGCCACCAGTGACCCCTGGACAGGGGGTGGCTACACCTTC.

This chain joins TRBV3-1 (or the pseudogene TRBV3-2) and TRBJ1-5, with D unresolved. This CDR3 has 14 amino acids. The V gene lost 1 base and the J gene lost 2 bases, with 6 bases spanning the gap. Germline loops: CDR1 LGHDT, CDR2 YNNKEL (reference sequence). The CDR3: CASSQGGRNQPQHF. CDR3 DNA sequence: TGTGCCAGCAGCCAAGGTGGGCGCAATCAGCCCCAGCATTTT.

This clone was counted only a few times. The CDR3 DNA reads as TGTGCCAGCTCACCACTAGGAGACTATGGCTACACCTTC. The encoded protein is CASSPLGDYGYTF. The rearrangement uses TRBV18 and TRBJ1-2; no clear D. The V gene's germline CDR1 is KGHSH and CDR2 LQKENI. With 1 base removed from V and 3 bases from J, the gap between germline ends came to 6 bases. The CDR3 has 13 residues.

The genes are TRBV2 and TRBJ2-2; TRBD2 is a possible D gene (6 bases). Trimming stripped 5 bases from V and 4 bases from J, with 14 bases between. Per germline, CDR1 SNHLY and CDR2 FYNNEI. The CDR3 extends over 15 amino acids. CDR3 coding DNA: TGTGCCAGCAGTCTCGGGACTCTACCCACCGGGGAGCTGTTTTTT. The encoded protein is CASSLGTLPTGELFF.

This chain joins TRBV3-1 (or the pseudogene TRBV3-2) and TRBJ1-1; D is uncertain. CDR1 is LGHDT and CDR2 is YNNKEL in the germline V gene (reference sequence). This CDR3 contains 15 residues. V lost 6 bases and J 1 base, leaving 15 bases between the germline ends. The CDR3 DNA reads as TGTGCCAGCAGTCCGTCTCTAAGCGGGAACACTGAAGCTTTCTTT. Amino acid sequence: CASSPSLSGNTEAFF.

V gene TRBV7-9 combines with J gene TRBJ1-4, with D possibly matching TRBD1 (5 bases). Germline CDR1 reads SEHNR; CDR2 reads FQNEAQ (reference sequence). V lost 2 bases and J lost 8, with 15 bases in between. This CDR3 has 15 amino acids. The CDR3 spells CASSLLGPGPEKLFF. For the CDR3, the DNA is TGTGCCAGCAGCTTATTGGGGCCAGGGCCCGAAAAACTGTTTTTT.

This clone was observed a handful of times. The V call is TRBV7-6, the J call TRBJ2-1; 9 bases are shared with TRBD2. CDR1 is SGHVS and CDR2 is FNYEAQ in the germline V gene. Trimming took 4 bases from V and 5 from J; bases not matched to a gene: 12. The CDR3 consists of 17 residues. The CDR3, as DNA: TGTGCCAGCAGCTCCCGGTTTGGCGTAGCGGGGGACAATGAGCAGTTCTTC. Amino acid sequence: CASSSRFGVAGDNEQFF.

J is TRBJ2-2 and V is TRBV2, with TRBD2 matching 8 bases. The CDR3 is made up of 15 amino acids. Germline CDR1 is SNHLY and CDR2 is FYNNEI. Trimming removed 4 bases from V and 4 bases from J; junction bases left unmatched: 5. The CDR3 spells CASSVRGAGTGELFF. In DNA, the CDR3 is TGTGCCAGCAGTGTGCGGGGGGCGGGCACCGGGGAGCTGTTTTTT.

The chain has TRBV24-1 and TRBJ2-7; D possibly corresponds to TRBD1 (5 bases). Germline CDR1 and CDR2: KGHDR and SFDVKD. V lost 4 bases, J lost 3 bases, and 21 bases lay in between. The CDR3 runs 17 residues. In nucleotides, the CDR3 is TGTGCCACCAGTGACCACCAACCTCGACAGAGAGACTACGAGCAGTACGTC. Amino acids: CATSDHQPRQRDYEQYV.